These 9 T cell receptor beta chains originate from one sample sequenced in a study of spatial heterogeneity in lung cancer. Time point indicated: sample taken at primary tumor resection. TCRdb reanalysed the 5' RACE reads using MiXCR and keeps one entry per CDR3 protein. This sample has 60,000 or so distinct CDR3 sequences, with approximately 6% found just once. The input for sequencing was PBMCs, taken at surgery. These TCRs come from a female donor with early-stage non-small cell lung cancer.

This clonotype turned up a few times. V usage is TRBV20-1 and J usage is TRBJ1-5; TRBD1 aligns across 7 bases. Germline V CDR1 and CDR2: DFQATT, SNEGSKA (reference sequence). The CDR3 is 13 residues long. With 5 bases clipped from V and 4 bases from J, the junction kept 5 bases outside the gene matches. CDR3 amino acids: CSAGRDRNQPQHF. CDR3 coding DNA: TGCAGTGCTGGCCGGGACAGAAATCAGCCCCAGCATTTT.

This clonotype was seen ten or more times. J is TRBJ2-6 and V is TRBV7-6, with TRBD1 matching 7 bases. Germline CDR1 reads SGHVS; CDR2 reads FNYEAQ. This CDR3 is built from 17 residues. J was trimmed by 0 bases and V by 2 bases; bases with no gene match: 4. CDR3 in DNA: TGTGCCAGCAGCTTAATGACAGGGAGCTCTGGGGCCAACGTCCTGACTTTC. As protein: CASSLMTGSSGANVLTF.

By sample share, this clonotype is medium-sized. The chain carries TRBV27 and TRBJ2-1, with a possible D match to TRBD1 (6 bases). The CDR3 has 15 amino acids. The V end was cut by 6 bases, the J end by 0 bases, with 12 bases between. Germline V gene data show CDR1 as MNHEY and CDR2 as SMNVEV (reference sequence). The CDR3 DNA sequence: TGTGCCAGCAGCTCTCAGGGGAGCTCCTACAATGAGCAGTTCTTC. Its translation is CASSSQGSSYNEQFF.

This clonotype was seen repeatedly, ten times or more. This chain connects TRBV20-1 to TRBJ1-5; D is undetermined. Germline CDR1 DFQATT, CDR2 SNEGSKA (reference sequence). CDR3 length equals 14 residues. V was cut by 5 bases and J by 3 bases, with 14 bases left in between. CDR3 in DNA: TGCAGTGCTGCGGGTCAGGCCCTCAATCAGCCCCAGCATTTT. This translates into CSAAGQALNQPQHF.

The chain's CDR3 is CASSFPDSNQPQHF. CDR3 nucleotide sequence: TGTGCCAGCAGTTTCCCTGATAGCAATCAGCCCCAGCATTTT. J is TRBJ1-5 and V is TRBV27; D gene unclear. The CDR3 has 14 amino acids. Trimming took off 3 bases at V and 0 bases at J, with 6 bases between the two ends. Per germline, CDR1 MNHEY and CDR2 SMNVEV (reference sequence).

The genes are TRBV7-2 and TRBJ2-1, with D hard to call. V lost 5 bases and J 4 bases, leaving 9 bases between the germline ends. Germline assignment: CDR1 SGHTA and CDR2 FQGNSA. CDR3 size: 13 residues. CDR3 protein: CASSRNGYNEQFF. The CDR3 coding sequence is TGTGCCAGCAGCCGAAACGGATACAATGAGCAGTTCTTC.

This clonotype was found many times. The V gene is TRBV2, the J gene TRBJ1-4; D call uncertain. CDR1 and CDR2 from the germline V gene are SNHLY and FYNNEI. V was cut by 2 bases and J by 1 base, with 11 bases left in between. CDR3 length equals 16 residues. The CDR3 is CASSEIRLGTNEKLFF. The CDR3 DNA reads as TGTGCCAGCAGTGAAATCCGATTAGGAACTAATGAAAAACTGTTTTTT.

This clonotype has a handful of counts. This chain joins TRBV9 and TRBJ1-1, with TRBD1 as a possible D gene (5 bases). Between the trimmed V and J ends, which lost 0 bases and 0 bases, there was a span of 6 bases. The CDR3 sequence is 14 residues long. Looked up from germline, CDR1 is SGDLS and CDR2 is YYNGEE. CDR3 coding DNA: TGTGCCAGCAGCGTAGCAGGGTTGAACACTGAAGCTTTCTTT. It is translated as CASSVAGLNTEAFF.

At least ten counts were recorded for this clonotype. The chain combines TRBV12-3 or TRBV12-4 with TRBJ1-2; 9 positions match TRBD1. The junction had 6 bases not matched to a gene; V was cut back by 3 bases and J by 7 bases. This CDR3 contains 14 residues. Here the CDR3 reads CASSLGTGLSGYTF. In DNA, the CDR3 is TGTGCCAGCAGTTTGGGGACAGGGCTCTCTGGCTACACCTTC.